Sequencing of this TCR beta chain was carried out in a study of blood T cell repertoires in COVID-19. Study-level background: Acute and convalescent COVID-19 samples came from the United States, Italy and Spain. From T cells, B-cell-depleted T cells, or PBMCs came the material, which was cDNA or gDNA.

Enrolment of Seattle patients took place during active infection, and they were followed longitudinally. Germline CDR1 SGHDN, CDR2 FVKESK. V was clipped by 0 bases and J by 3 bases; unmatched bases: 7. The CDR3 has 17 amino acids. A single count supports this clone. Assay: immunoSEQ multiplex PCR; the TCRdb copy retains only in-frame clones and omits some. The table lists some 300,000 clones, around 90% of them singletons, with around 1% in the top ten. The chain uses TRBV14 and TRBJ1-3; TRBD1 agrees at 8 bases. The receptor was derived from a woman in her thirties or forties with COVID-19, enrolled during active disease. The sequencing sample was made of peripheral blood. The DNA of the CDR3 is TGTGCCAGCAGCCAAGAGCAACCAGGGGGCTTTGGAAACACCATATATTTT. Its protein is CASSQEQPGGFGNTIYF.